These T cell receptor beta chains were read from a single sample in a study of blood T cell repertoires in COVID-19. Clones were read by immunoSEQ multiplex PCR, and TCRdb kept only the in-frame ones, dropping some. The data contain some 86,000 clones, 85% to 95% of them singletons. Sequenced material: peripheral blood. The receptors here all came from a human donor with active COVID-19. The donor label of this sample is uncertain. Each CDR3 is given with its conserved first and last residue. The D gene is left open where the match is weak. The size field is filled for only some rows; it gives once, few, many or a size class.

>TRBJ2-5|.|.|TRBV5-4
TGTGCCAGCAGTTCGGGGGGCAGGGAAGAGACCCAGTACTTC
CASSSGGREETQYF
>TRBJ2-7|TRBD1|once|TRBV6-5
TGTGCCAGCAGGGGGGACAGGTCGGGTGGCGAGCAGTACTTC
CASRGDRSGGEQYF
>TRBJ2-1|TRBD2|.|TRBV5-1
TGCGCCAGCAGCTTGGGACTAGCGGGGGGGCATTACAATGAGCAGTTCTTC
CASSLGLAGGHYNEQFF
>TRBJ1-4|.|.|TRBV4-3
TGCGCCAGCAGCCAAGGGACAGCAACTAATGAAAAACTGTTTTTT
CASSQGTATNEKLFF
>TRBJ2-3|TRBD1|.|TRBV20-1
TGCAGTGCGGGGACAGGACCGCAGTATTTT
CSAGTGPQYF
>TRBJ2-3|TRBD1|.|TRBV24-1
TGTGCCACCAGTGATTCGGACAGGGGTTGGCGGAGGGCGGGAAAAGATACGCAGTATTTT
CATSDSDRGWRRAGKDTQYF
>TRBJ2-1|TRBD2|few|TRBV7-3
TGTGCCAGCAGCTTTTTTTCGCTAGCGGGGGACCATGAGCAGTTCTTC
CASSFFSLAGDHEQFF
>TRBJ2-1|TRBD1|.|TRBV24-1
TGTGCCACCAGTGGAGGGACAGACACTAAAGATGAGCAGTTCTTC
CATSGGTDTKDEQFF
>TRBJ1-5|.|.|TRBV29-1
TGCAGCGTTGGGCATAGCAATCAGCCCCAGCATTTT
CSVGHSNQPQHF
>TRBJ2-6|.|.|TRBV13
TGTGCCAGCAGCTTAGGAGCGACTGGGGCCAACGTCCTGACTTTC
CASSLGATGANVLTF
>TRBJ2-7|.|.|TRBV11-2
TGTGCCAGCAGCTTCGGGACAAACTCCTACGAGCAGTACTTC
CASSFGTNSYEQYF
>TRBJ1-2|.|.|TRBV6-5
TGTGCCAGCAGCCCCGAGGGCATCACGAGCTACACCTTC
CASSPEGITSYTF
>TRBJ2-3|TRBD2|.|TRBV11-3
TGTGCCAGCAGCCCGGGACTAGCGGGAGATACGCAGTATTTT
CASSPGLAGDTQYF
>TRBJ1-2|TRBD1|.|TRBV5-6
TGTGCCAGCAGCCAGGACAGGGTATATGGCTACACCTTC
CASSQDRVYGYTF
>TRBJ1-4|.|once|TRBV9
TGTGCCAGCAGCTCCCGGAAGGGCGGGAATGAAAAACTGTTTTTT
CASSSRKGGNEKLFF
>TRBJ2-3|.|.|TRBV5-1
TGCGCCAGCAGCCCTGGACAGACCCCGGGCGATACGCAGTATTTT
CASSPGQTPGDTQYF
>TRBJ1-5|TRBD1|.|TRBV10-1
TGCGCCAGCAGTGAGCGCGGCCACTCCGGGACAGTGGAAAGCAATCAGCCCCAGCATTTT
CASSERGHSGTVESNQPQHF
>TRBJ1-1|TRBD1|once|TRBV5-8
TGTGCCAGCAGCTTGGCCTTGCGACAGGGTCACACTGAAGCTTTCTTT
CASSLALRQGHTEAFF
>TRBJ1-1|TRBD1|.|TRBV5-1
TGCGCCAGCAGCTTGTACGGCGTCGGCGGGACAGCTGTTGAAGCTTTCTTT
CASSLYGVGGTAVEAFF
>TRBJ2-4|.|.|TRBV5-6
TGTGCCAGCAGCTTGGCGGGTTTTCTAGCCAAAAACATTCAGTACTTC
CASSLAGFLAKNIQYF
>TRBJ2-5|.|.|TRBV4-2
TGTGCCAGCAGCCCTGGGGAAGCGGGCTCAGAGGGAGAGACCCAGTACTTC
CASSPGEAGSEGETQYF
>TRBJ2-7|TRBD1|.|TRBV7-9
TGTGCCGGGGTAGACAGGGGGGGCTACGAGCAGTACTTC
CAGVDRGGYEQYF
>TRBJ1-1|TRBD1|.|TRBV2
TGTGCCAGCAGTGACCCGGACAGGGAGGTCACTGAAGCTTTCTTT
CASSDPDREVTEAFF
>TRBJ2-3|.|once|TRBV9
TGTGCCAGCAGCGTAGGGCCTAGCGCGAGCACAGATACGCAGTATTTT
CASSVGPSASTDTQYF
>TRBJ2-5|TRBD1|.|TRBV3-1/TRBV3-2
TGTGCCAGCAGCCAAGGAATAGGACAGGGGGCTGAGGAGACCCAGTACTTC
CASSQGIGQGAEETQYF
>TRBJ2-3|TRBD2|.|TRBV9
TGTGCCAGCAGCCCTCGACTAGCGGGAGAGACAGATACGCAGTATTTT
CASSPRLAGETDTQYF
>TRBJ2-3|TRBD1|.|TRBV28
TGTGCCAGCAGTTGGACAGGGGCGGGAGATACGCAGTATTTT
CASSWTGAGDTQYF
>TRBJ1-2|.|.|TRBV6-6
TGTGCCAGCAGTTACTCGAATACAGGGTGGGACTATGGCTACACCTTC
CASSYSNTGWDYGYTF
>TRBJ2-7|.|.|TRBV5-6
TGTGCCAGCAGCTTTCCACAGGGCACCTACGAGCAGTACTTC
CASSFPQGTYEQYF
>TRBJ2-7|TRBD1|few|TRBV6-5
TGTGCCAGCAGTTACGGACAGGGAGCATCCTACGAGCAGTACTTC
CASSYGQGASYEQYF
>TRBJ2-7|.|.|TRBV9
TGTGCCAGCAGCGTAGCGGGGGGCGACTACGAGCAGTACTTC
CASSVAGGDYEQYF
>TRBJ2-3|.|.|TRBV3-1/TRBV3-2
TGTGCCAGCAGCCCCCCCGACGGCGAGGGCACAGATACGCAGTATTTT
CASSPPDGEGTDTQYF
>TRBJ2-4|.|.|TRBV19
TGTGCCAGTAGTATCCCCCCCACTGGAGCCAAAAACATTCAGTACTTC
CASSIPPTGAKNIQYF
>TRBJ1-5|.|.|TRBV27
TGTGCCAGCAGTCCGGGGGGGGTTCCCCTATATCAGCCCCAGCATTTT
CASSPGGVPLYQPQHF
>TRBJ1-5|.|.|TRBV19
TGTGCCAGTAGTATTGGGCACCATAGCAATCAGCCCCAGCATTTT
CASSIGHHSNQPQHF
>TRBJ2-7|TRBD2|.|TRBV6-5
TGTGCCAGCAGCGGACTAGCGGGGGTCTACGAGCAGTACTTC
CASSGLAGVYEQYF
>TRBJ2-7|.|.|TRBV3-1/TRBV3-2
TGTGCCAGCAGCCAAGACCCGCTCGGGGCCTACGAGCAGTACTTC
CASSQDPLGAYEQYF
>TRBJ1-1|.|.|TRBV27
TGTGCCAGCAGTTTAGGAACCGGACGGGAGAACACTGAAGCTTTCTTT
CASSLGTGRENTEAFF
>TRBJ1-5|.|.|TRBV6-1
TGTGCCAGCAGTGCCTCGGTCGCAGGAAGTTATAGCAATCAGCCCCAGCATTTT
CASSASVAGSYSNQPQHF
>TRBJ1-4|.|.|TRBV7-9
TGTGCCAGCAGCTTAGTGCGGGGGAGGAGTGAAAAACTGTTTTTT
CASSLVRGRSEKLFF
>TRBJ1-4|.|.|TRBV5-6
TGTGCCAGCAGCTTGGCATCCCGACAGCGCCCCACAACTAATGAAAAACTGTTTTTT
CASSLASRQRPTTNEKLFF
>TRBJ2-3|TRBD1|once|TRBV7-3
TGTGCCAGCAGCTTAATTTTAGGGCAGGGGGCGGTTACGCAGTATTTT
CASSLILGQGAVTQYF
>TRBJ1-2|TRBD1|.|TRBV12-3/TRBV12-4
TGTGCCAGCAGACCATTCGCGGGGACAGGGATTAGCTTC
CASRPFAGTGISF